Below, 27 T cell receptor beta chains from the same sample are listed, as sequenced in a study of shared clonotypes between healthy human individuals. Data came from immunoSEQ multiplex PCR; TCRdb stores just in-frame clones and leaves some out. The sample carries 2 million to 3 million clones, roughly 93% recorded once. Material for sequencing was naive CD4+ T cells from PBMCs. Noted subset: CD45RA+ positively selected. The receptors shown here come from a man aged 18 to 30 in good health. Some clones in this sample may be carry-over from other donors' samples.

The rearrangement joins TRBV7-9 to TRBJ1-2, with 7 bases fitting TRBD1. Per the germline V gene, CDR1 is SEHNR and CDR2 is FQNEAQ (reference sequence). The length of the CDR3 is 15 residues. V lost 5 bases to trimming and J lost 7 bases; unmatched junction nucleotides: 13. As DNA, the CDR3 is TGTGCCAGCAGCCTAACAGGGGTAGAAGCCCGTGGCTACACCTTC. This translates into CASSLTGVEARGYTF.

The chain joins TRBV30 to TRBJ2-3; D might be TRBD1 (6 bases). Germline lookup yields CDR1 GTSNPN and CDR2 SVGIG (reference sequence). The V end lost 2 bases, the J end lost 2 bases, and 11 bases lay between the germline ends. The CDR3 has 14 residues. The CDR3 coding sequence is TGTGCCTGGAGTTCATCAGGGGCCACAGATACGCAGTATTTT. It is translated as CAWSSSGATDTQYF.

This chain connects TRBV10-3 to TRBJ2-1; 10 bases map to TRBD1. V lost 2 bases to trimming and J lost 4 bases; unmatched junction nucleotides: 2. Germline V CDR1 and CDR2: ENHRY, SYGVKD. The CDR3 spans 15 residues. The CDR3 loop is CAISEGTGAYNEQFF. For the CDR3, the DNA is TGTGCCATCAGTGAGGGGACAGGGGCTTACAATGAGCAGTTCTTC.

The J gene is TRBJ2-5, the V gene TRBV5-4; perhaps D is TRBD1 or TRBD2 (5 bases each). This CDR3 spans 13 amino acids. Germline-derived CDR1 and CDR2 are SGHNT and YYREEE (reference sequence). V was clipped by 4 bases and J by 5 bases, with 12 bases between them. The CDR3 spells CASSPGPVETQYF. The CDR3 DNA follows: TGTGCCAGCAGCCCGGGACCCGTTGAGACCCAGTACTTC.

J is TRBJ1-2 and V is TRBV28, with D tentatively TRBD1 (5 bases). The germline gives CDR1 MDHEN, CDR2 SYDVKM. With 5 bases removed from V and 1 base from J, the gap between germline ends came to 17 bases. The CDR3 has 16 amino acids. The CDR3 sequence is CASSPPAQGGNYGYTF. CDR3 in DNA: TGTGCCAGCAGTCCACCGGCCCAGGGCGGTAACTATGGCTACACCTTC.

For the CDR3, the DNA is TGTGCCAGCAGCAAAGATCCGCGGGAGGGGGGAGAGCAGTACTTC. Translated, it gives CASSKDPREGGEQYF. The chain has TRBV21-1 and TRBJ2-7; the table's TRBD2 call for D was not verified on the DNA. TRBV21-1 has pseudogene status. The CDR3 is made up of 15 amino acids.

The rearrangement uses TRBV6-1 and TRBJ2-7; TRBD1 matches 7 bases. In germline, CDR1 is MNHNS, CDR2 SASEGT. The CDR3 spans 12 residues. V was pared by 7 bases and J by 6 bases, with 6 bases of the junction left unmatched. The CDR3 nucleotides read TGTGCCAGCACTTTGACAGGGAGCGAGCAGTACTTC. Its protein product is CASTLTGSEQYF.

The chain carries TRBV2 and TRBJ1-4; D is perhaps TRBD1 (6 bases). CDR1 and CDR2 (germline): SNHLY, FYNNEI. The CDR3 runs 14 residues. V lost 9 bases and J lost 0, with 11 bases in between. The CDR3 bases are TGTGCCAGTCGACAGGCTCCAACTAATGAAAAACTGTTTTTT. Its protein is CASRQAPTNEKLFF.

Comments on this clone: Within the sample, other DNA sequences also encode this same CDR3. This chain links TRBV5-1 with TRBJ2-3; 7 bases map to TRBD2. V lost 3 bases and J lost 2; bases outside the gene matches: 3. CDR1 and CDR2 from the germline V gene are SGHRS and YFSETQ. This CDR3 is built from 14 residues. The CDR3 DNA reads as TGCGCCAGCAGCTCGGGGGGAACCACAGATACGCAGTATTTT. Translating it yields CASSSGGTTDTQYF.

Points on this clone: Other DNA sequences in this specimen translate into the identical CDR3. The CDR3 here is CASSVGTSGFTDTQYF. CDR3 nucleotide sequence: TGTGCCAGCAGCGTAGGGACTAGCGGGTTCACAGATACGCAGTATTTT. J is TRBJ2-3 and V is TRBV9, with 11 bases fitting TRBD2. V lost 0 bases to trimming and J lost 2 bases; unmatched junction nucleotides: 2. This CDR3 comprises 16 residues. CDR1 is SGDLS, CDR2 YYNGEE, per germline.

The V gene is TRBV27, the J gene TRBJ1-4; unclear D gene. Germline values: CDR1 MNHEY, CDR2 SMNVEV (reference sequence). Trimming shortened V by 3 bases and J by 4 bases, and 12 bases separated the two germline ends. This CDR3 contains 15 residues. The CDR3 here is CASSFRSRFNEKLFF. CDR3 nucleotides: TGTGCCAGCAGTTTTCGCTCAAGATTTAATGAAAAACTGTTTTTT.

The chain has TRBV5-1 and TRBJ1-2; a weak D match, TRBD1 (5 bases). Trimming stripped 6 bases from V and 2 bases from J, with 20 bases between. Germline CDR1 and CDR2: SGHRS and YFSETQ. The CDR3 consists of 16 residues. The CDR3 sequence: CASTTGGAVPNYGYTF. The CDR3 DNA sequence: TGCGCCAGCACCACCGGGGGAGCCGTGCCCAACTATGGCTACACCTTC.

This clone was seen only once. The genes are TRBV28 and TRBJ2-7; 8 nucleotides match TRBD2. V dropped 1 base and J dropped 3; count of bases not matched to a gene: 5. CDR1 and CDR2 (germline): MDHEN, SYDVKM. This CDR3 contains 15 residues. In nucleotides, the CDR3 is TGTGCCAGCAGTTTATCGGGACTAGAGAACTACGAGCAGTACTTC. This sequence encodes CASSLSGLENYEQYF.

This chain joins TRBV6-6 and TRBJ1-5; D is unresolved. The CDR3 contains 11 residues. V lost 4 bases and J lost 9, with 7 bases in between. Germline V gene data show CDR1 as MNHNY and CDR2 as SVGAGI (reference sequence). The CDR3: CASSFQGPQHF. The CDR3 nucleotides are TGTGCCAGCAGTTTTCAAGGGCCCCAGCATTTT.

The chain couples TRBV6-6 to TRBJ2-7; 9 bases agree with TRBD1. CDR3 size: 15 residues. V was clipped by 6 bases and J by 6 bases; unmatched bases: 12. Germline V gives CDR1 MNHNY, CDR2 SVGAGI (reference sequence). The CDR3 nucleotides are TGTGCCAGCAGACCATACAGGGGGCCTATCATCGAGCAGTACTTC. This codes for CASRPYRGPIIEQYF.

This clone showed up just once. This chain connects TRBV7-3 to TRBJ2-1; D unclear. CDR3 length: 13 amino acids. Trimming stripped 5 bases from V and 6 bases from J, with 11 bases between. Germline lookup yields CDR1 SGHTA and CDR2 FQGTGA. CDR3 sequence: CASSQGPLNEQFF. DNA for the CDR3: TGTGCCAGCAGCCAAGGGCCCCTCAATGAGCAGTTCTTC.

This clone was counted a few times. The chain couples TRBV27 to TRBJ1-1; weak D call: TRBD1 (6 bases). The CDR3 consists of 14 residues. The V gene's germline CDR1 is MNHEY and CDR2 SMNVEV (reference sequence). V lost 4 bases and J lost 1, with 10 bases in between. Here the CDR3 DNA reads TGTGCCAGCAGTTGGACAGTACGGAACACTGAAGCTTTCTTT. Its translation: CASSWTVRNTEAFF.

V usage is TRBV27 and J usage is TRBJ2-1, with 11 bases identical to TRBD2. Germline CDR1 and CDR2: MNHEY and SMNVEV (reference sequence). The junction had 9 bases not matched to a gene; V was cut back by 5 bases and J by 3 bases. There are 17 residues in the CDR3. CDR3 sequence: CASSPRVAGGLYNEQFF. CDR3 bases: TGTGCCAGCAGTCCCCGTGTAGCGGGAGGGCTCTACAATGAGCAGTTCTTC.

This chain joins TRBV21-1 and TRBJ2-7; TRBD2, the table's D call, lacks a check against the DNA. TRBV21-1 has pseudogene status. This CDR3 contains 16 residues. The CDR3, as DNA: TGTGCCAGCAGCAAAGTTCCAGCGGGAGGGTTCTTTAAGCAGTACTTC. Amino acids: CASSKVPAGGFFKQYF.

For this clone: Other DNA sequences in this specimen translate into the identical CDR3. The CDR3 sequence is CASSGSQETQYF. In nucleotides, the CDR3 is TGTGCCAGCAGTGGCAGCCAAGAGACCCAGTACTTC. The chain has TRBV6-1 and TRBJ2-5; D not resolved. Trimming removed 4 bases from V and 1 base from J, with 4 bases in between. The germline CDR1 and CDR2 sequences are MNHNS and SASEGT. This CDR3 comprises 12 residues.

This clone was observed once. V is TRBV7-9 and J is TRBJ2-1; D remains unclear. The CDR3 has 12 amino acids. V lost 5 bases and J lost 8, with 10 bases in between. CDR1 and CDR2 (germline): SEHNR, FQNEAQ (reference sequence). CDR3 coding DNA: TGTGCCAGCAGCCTTTCCCTCTATGAGCAGTTCTTC. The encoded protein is CASSLSLYEQFF.

Written as DNA, the CDR3 is TGTGCCAGCAGTTTAGAGGTGGGAGGGCCTTCGAATGAGCAGTTCTTC. Encoded protein: CASSLEVGGPSNEQFF. This chain links TRBV27 with TRBJ2-1, with 7 bases lining up with TRBD2. The V gene end was trimmed by 2 bases and the J gene end by 7 bases; junction bases not matched to a gene: 11. The CDR3 consists of 16 residues. Germline CDR1 reads MNHEY; CDR2 reads SMNVEV (reference sequence).

The CDR3 nucleotides read TGCGCCAGCAGCTTGGCCCCCCGGACTAGTCGAGAGACCCAGTACTTC. It encodes CASSLAPRTSRETQYF. The chain combines TRBV5-1 with TRBJ2-5, with 7 bases identical to TRBD2. From germline, CDR1 is SGHRS and CDR2 YFSETQ. V trimming: 0 bases; J trimming: 4 bases; junction bases outside the gene matches: 9. This CDR3 is 16 amino acids long.

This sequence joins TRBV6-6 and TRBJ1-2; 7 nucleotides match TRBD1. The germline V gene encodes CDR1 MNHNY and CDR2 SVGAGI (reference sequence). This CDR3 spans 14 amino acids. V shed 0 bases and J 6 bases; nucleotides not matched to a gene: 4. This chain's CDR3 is CASSYSLDRNGYTF. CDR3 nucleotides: TGTGCCAGCAGTTACTCGTTGGACAGGAATGGCTACACCTTC.

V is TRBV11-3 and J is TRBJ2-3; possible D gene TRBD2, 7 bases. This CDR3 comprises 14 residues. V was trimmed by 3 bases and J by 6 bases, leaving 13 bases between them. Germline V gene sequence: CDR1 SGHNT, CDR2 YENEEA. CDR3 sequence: CASSLRGQRDTQYF. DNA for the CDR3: TGTGCCAGCAGCTTGCGGGGGCAGCGGGATACGCAGTATTTT.

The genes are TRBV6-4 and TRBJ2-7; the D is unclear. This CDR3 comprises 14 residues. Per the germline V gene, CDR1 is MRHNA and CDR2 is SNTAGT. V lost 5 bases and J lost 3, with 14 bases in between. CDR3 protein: CASSPNPVHYEQYF. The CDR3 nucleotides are TGTGCCAGCAGTCCCAATCCGGTCCACTACGAGCAGTACTTC.

CDR3 in amino acids: CATDVGLARPDTQYF. In nucleotides, the CDR3 is TGTGCCACCGACGTGGGACTAGCCCGTCCGGATACGCAGTATTTT. This chain links TRBV15 with TRBJ2-3; TRBD2 aligns across 9 bases. The CDR3 consists of 15 residues. Looked up from germline, CDR1 is LNHNV and CDR2 is YYDKDF (reference sequence). The J segment lost 6 bases and the V segment lost 8 bases, leaving 12 bases of the junction unmatched.